This T cell receptor beta chain derives from a study of blood T cell repertoires in COVID-19. Those enrolled, adults aged roughly 18 to 90 years, came from about two dozen US areas. Allocation to cohorts depended on clinical history reported by the participants. Germline V gene sequence: CDR1 MDHEN, CDR2 SYDVKM. Germline trimming cut 4 bases from V and 4 bases from J; bases unmatched to any gene: 14. The CDR3 contains 18 residues. Under the authors' procedure: Using reference gene primer amplification, nucleated cell counts were estimated. Data came from immunoSEQ multiplex PCR; TCRdb stores just in-frame clones and leaves some out. V, J and clone size are taken as reported in that table, and D and trimming were inferred from the DNA itself. The sample has hundreds of thousands of clones, 89% seen once. This clone was found a few times.

This TCR derives from a woman in her twenties or thirties who had recovered from COVID-19. Material: PBMCs or T cells enriched from blood (not recorded which). The chain uses TRBV28 and TRBJ2-5; 11 bases agree with TRBD1. DNA for the CDR3: TGTGCCAGCAGTTCCTCCGGGACAGGGGGAGGTCTGGCAGAGACCCAGTACTTC. Protein sequence: CASSSSGTGGGLAETQYF.